This TCR beta chain was sequenced during a study of control samples from healthy donors and cancer patients (TCRdb year 2020). Concerning this clone: Its recognized antigen is unknown. No quality values exist for individual bases; no much larger clone is one base distant.

The library was produced with the immunoSEQ multiplex PCR assay. Here the immuneACCESS table is served through TCRdb, limited to in-frame sequences with V and J called. Missing clones are a known gap in these copies; in checked studies unresolved V genes cover under half, and the rest lacks a known reason. The sample has some 120,000 clones on record, about 94% of them singletons. Of the sample, about 2.8% falls within the top ten clones. V has 5 bases trimmed and J has 3 bases trimmed; junction bases matching no gene number 8. From the germline V gene (reference sequence), CDR1 is MNHEY and CDR2 is SMNVEV. Including the terminal cysteine and phenylalanine, the CDR3 comprises 17 residues. Only CDR3 DNA remains: 51 bases, in frame from the first base.

The TCR comes from a man aged 30 to 39 in good health. The sequence joins TRBV27 to TRBJ2-2, with 11 central nucleotides matching TRBD2. What was sequenced was blood. The CDR3 protein sequence reads: CASSLLAGGRYTGELFF. The sequenced DNA: TGTGCCAGCAGTCTCTTAGCGGGGGGGCGGTACACCGGGGAGCTGTTTTTT.